The text below deals with one T cell receptor beta chain. This sample is drawn from a study of cytomegalovirus exposure and HLA in healthy donors. The ends lost 2 bases at V and 3 bases at J; junction bases unmatched: 7. Germline CDR1 is SGHDT and CDR2 is YYEEEE. This CDR3 spans 15 amino acids. The primer mix had 60 Vbeta and 13 Jbeta primers. TCRdb's copy holds only in-frame clones and misses some; the assay was immunoSEQ multiplex PCR. The sample has roughly 140,000 clones; roughly three quarters are singletons. The chain links TRBV5-6 to TRBJ2-7, with 8 positions matching TRBD1. The sequence derives from a woman aged 35 to 49 in good health and CMV-seronegative. The source material was PBMCs. The CDR3 bases are TGTGCCAGCAGCTTATTCGGACAGGGAAGCTACGAGCAGTACTTC. This sequence encodes CASSLFGQGSYEQYF.